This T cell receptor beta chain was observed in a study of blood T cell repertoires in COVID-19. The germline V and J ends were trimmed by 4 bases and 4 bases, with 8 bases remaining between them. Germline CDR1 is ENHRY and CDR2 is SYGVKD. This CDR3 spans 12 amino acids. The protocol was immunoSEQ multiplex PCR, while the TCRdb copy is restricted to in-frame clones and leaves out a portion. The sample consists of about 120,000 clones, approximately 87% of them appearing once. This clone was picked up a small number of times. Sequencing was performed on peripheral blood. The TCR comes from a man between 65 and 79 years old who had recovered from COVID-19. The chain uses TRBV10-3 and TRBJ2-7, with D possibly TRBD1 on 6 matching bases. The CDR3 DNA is TGTGCCATCAGTGTACAGGGTTACGAGCAGTACTTC. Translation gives CAISVQGYEQYF.